Included here is one T cell receptor (beta chain) sequence, with context. Here immunoSEQ multiplex PCR was the method, and the copy in TCRdb shows in-frame clones only, minus some. The sample has about 170,000 clones; approximately 90% are singletons. The record originates from a study of blood T cell repertoires in COVID-19. Study-level information: COVID-19 samples collected from the United States, Italy and Spain covered acute and convalescent phases. The cDNA or gDNA used as material had been derived from T cells, B-cell-depleted T cells, or PBMCs.

The CDR3 totals 11 residues. V lost 4 bases, J lost 12 bases, and 12 bases lay in between. CDR1 and CDR2 (germline): MRHNA, SNTAGT. The rearrangement links TRBV6-4 to TRBJ1-1, with D perhaps matching TRBD1 (5 bases). The receptor comes from a man younger than 35 with active or convalescent COVID-19. Input material: peripheral blood. CDR3 in amino acids: CASSAGIMTFF. Written as DNA, the CDR3 is TGTGCCAGCAGTGCAGGGATTATGACTTTCTTT.